Listed below are T cell receptor beta chains from one sample, sequenced in a study of T cells in Graves' hyperthyroidism and ophthalmopathy. TCRdb re-called the multiplex PCR reads through MiXCR, storing one row per CDR3 protein. The data hold fewer than 350,000 distinct CDR3 sequences, with roughly 15% observed a single time. The sequencing input was blood. The receptors shown here come from a middle-aged woman with Graves' hyperthyroidism. Both conserved end residues are part of each CDR3. Each record gives: D gene, clone size, V gene, J gene, CDR3 DNA, CDR3 protein. The D gene is left open where the match is weak. Expanded clones are given a class, and other clones once, few, many or no size at all.

-	many	TRBV28	TRBJ1-2	TGTGCCAGCAGTTTAGCGGGGCCCTATGGCTACACCTTC	CASSLAGPYGYTF
-	-	TRBV27	TRBJ2-3	TGTGCCAGCAGTTTATGGGGAGAAGCAGATACGCAGTATTTT	CASSLWGEADTQYF
-	-	TRBV5-1	TRBJ2-5	TGCGCCAGCAGTCAAGAGGGCCCCGGTGAGACCCAGTACTTC	CASSQEGPGETQYF
TRBD2	many	TRBV7-9	TRBJ2-5	TGTGCCAGCAGCTTGAGTGTAGCGGGTCCACCCGAGACCCAGTACTTC	CASSLSVAGPPETQYF
TRBD2	-	TRBV9	TRBJ2-7	TGTGCCAGCAGCTTGGGACTAGACCCTCTCGAGCAGTACTTC	CASSLGLDPLEQYF
-	many	TRBV19	TRBJ1-1	TGTGCCAGTAGTATTGGGAACGAGGCTTTCTTT	CASSIGNEAFF
TRBD1	-	TRBV18	TRBJ1-5	TGTGCCAGCTCGACCGGGACAGGGGGCAGCCCCCAGCATTTT	CASSTGTGGSPQHF
TRBD2	many	TRBV3-1	TRBJ2-1	TGTGCCAGCAGCCAAGATCGGCTAGCGGGCTACAATGAGCAGTTCTTC	CASSQDRLAGYNEQFF
-	-	TRBV6-1	TRBJ2-1	TGTGCCAGCAGTAAGCGAGACAGGTTTGGCGGGAGAGGCGGTAGCAATGAGCAGTTCTTC	CASSKRDRFGGRGGSNEQFF
-	many	TRBV7-2	TRBJ1-6	TGTGCCAGCAGACCGGTCGTAGGGAACTCACCCCTCCACTTT	CASRPVVGNSPLHF
TRBD2	few	TRBV29-1	TRBJ2-7	TGCAGCGCTAGCGGCACCTACGAGCAGTACTTC	CSASGTYEQYF
TRBD2	many	TRBV2	TRBJ2-7	TGTGCCAGCAGGGGAGGACTAGCGGTGGACGAGCAGTACTTC	CASRGGLAVDEQYF
TRBD2	many	TRBV5-8	TRBJ2-7	TGTGCCAGCAGCTTCGGTAGCGGGAGCCGCGAGCAGTACTTC	CASSFGSGSREQYF
-	many	TRBV19	TRBJ1-6	TGTGCCAGTAGTATATGGACCTATAATTCACCCCTCCACTTT	CASSIWTYNSPLHF
-	many	TRBV12-3/TRBV12-4	TRBJ1-6	TGTGCCAGCAGGGGAGGGTTAAGCTCCTATAATTCACCCCTCCACTTT	CASRGGLSSYNSPLHF
-	few	TRBV6-1	TRBJ1-5	TGTGCCAGCAGGCGGCCCCCGCAGCCCCAGCATTTT	CASRRPPQPQHF
-	many	TRBV27	TRBJ1-3	TGTGCCAGCACCGAAGGGGTAGGAAACACCATATATTTT	CASTEGVGNTIYF
-	few	TRBV20-1	TRBJ1-1	TGCAGTGCTAGAGACGACACTGAAGCTTTCTTT	CSARDDTEAFF
-	few	TRBV2	TRBJ2-2	TGTGCCAGTCAGGGTTCCCCCGGGGAGCTGTTTTTT	CASQGSPGELFF
TRBD1	-	TRBV4-1	TRBJ1-4	TGCGCCAGCAGCCAAGGGGGGACAGTCTTCTATAATGAAAAACTGTTTTTT	CASSQGGTVFYNEKLFF
TRBD2	many	TRBV7-8	TRBJ2-7	TGTGCCAGCAGCTCTAGACCGGGACTATCCTACGAGCAGTACTTC	CASSSRPGLSYEQYF
-	many	TRBV27	TRBJ2-5	TGTGCCAGCAGCGACGGGACTCGCCGTCCAGAGACCCAGTACTTC	CASSDGTRRPETQYF
-	many	TRBV20-1	TRBJ2-5	TGCAGTGCTAGAGCTCCTGCGAGTTATCAAGAGACCCAGTACTTC	CSARAPASYQETQYF
TRBD1	-	TRBV19	TRBJ2-2	TGTGCCAGTAGTAGGGAACAGGGGGCCGGGGAGCTGTTTTTT	CASSREQGAGELFF
-	many	TRBV18	TRBJ2-2	TGTGCCAGCTCAAATCGGAACACCGGGGAGCTGTTTTTT	CASSNRNTGELFF
-	many	TRBV5-8	TRBJ1-5	TGTGCCAGCAGCAAAGGGGGGAATCAGCCCCAGCATTTT	CASSKGGNQPQHF
TRBD1	many	TRBV5-1	TRBJ2-7	TGCGCCAGCAGCCCCCCGGACAGGGTCTACCAGCAGTACTTC	CASSPPDRVYQQYF
-	many	TRBV2	TRBJ2-3	TGTGCCAGCAGTGGTGGTAAGGGAAGCACAGATACGCAGTATTTT	CASSGGKGSTDTQYF
-	many	TRBV3-1	TRBJ1-5	TGTGCCAGCAGCCAAGGAGTGTCGCATCAGCCCCAGCATTTT	CASSQGVSHQPQHF
TRBD2	many	TRBV2	TRBJ2-5	TGTGCCAGCAGCCCGACTAGCGGGAGGCAAGAGACCCAGTACTTC	CASSPTSGRQETQYF
-	many	TRBV20-1	TRBJ1-1	TGCAGTGGCCCGCTCGACGGGACTGAAGCTTTCTTT	CSGPLDGTEAFF
TRBD1	many	TRBV6-2/TRBV6-3	TRBJ1-1	TGTGCCAGCAGTTATGGTTGGACAGGGAACACTGAAGCTTTCTTT	CASSYGWTGNTEAFF
-	-	TRBV6-2/TRBV6-3	TRBJ2-7	TGTGCCAGCAGCATCGCGGTTAGCTCCTACGAGCAGTACTTC	CASSIAVSSYEQYF
TRBD2	few	TRBV20-1	TRBJ2-1	TGCAGTGCTAGAGATTTTTCTAGCGGGTCCTACAATGAGCAGTTCTTC	CSARDFSSGSYNEQFF
-	-	TRBV7-9	TRBJ1-1	TGTGCCAGCAGCTTAGGGTACCAAATGAACACTGAAGCTTTCTTT	CASSLGYQMNTEAFF
TRBD2	few	TRBV11-3	TRBJ2-1	TGTGCCAGCAGCCCTGTAGCGGGAGCATCCTACAATGAGCAGTTCTTC	CASSPVAGASYNEQFF
-	-	TRBV6-1	TRBJ1-5	TGTGCCAGCAGGAACGGAGGGGCGGGCAATCAGCCCCAGCATTTT	CASRNGGAGNQPQHF
TRBD2	many	TRBV6-1	TRBJ2-7	TGTGCCAGCGGTCGAGCGGGAGCCTTGGGCGAGCAGTACTTC	CASGRAGALGEQYF
-	many	TRBV2	TRBJ2-7	TGTGCCAGCAGTGCTGCAGGGGGGGAAGATGGGTACTTC	CASSAAGGEDGYF
TRBD1	many	TRBV20-1	TRBJ1-5	TGCAGTGCGAACAGGGGGGACAATCAGCCCCAGCATTTT	CSANRGDNQPQHF